The rows below give T cell receptor beta chains drawn from one sample of a study of regulatory T cells in long-lasting Graves disease. One entry per CDR3 protein results from TCRdb running MiXCR on the multiplex PCR reads. The sample includes roughly 520,000 distinct CDR3 sequences, around 12% of them seen just once. This same sample was also taken into another study, of T cells in Graves' hyperthyroidism and ophthalmopathy.

Sequenced material: peripheral blood mononuclear cells (PBMCs), taken at new diagnosis, from a patient treated with antithyroid drugs. These receptor sequences come from a woman in her 30s with Graves disease. The CDR3 runs from the conserved cysteine through the conserved F or W. D genes are given only for firm matches. Clone size is shown for a subset of rows, as once, few, many or a class of expanded clone.

D	V	J	size	DNA	CDR3
TRBD1	TRBV28	TRBJ1-4	many	TGTGCCAGCAGTTTGCCCGGGACAGGGCATGAAAAACTGTTTTTT	CASSLPGTGHEKLFF
-	TRBV27	TRBJ1-2	many	TGTGCCAGCAAGCCGCCCGGGTACTCCTATGGCTACACCTTC	CASKPPGYSYGYTF
TRBD2	TRBV7-2	TRBJ2-3	many	TGTGCCAGCTTGGGTGGACTAGCGGGCACAGATACGCAGTATTTT	CASLGGLAGTDTQYF
TRBD1	TRBV7-2	TRBJ2-7	-	TGTGCCAGCAGAATGGGACAGGGGAACTACGAGCAGTACTTC	CASRMGQGNYEQYF
TRBD1	TRBV7-2	TRBJ2-1	many	TGTGCCAGCAGCGTAATGGGGGACAGGTTAAGGTTCTTC	CASSVMGDRLRFF
TRBD1	TRBV29-1	TRBJ1-2	many	TGCAGCGTCACCCTGGGGACAGGGGCTGGCTACACCTTC	CSVTLGTGAGYTF
-	TRBV28	TRBJ2-7	many	TGTGCCAGCAGTTCCCTAATGCAGCGACCCTACGAGCAGTACTTC	CASSSLMQRPYEQYF
-	TRBV10-3	TRBJ1-1	few	TGTGCCATCAGTGGCAAGCCGAACACTGAAGCTTTCTTT	CAISGKPNTEAFF
-	TRBV30	TRBJ1-2	many	TGTGCCTGGAGTGGGGACCGGCGTCCTGGCTACACCTTC	CAWSGDRRPGYTF
-	TRBV30	TRBJ2-3	many	TGTGCCTGGACTCTAGCGCCGATAACAGATACGCAGTATTTT	CAWTLAPITDTQYF
TRBD1	TRBV29-1	TRBJ2-7	-	TGCAGCGTTCCCGGACAGGGCTACGAGCAGTACTTC	CSVPGQGYEQYF
-	TRBV15	TRBJ1-6	many	TGTGCCACCAGCAGAGACGGCGGAGGCAATTCACCCCTCCACTTT	CATSRDGGGNSPLHF
-	TRBV12-3/TRBV12-4	TRBJ1-5	many	TGTGCCAGCAGAATCGGGTCAGGCGATCAGCCCCAGCATTTT	CASRIGSGDQPQHF
-	TRBV30	TRBJ1-2	many	TGTGCCTGGAGTAATCCCAGGCACTATGGCTACACCTTC	CAWSNPRHYGYTF
-	TRBV6-5	TRBJ1-4	many	TGTGCCAGCAGTTCCACCCCGTGGGTTAATGAAAAACTGTTTTTT	CASSSTPWVNEKLFF
TRBD1	TRBV12-3/TRBV12-4	TRBJ2-7	few	TGTGCCAGCAGTTTAGAAGGATCCGGGACAGGGCTCTACGAGCAGTACTTC	CASSLEGSGTGLYEQYF
-	TRBV2	TRBJ2-7	many	TGTGCCAGCAGTGAAGGACTACTCTACACCTACGAGCAGTACTTC	CASSEGLLYTYEQYF
TRBD1	TRBV3-1	TRBJ2-7	many	TGTGCCAGCAGCCTCCAGGGGGTCCACGAGCAGTACTTC	CASSLQGVHEQYF
-	TRBV6-1	TRBJ1-5	-	TGTGCCAGCACCGGGTGGGGGGCCCTTCAGCCCCAGCATTTT	CASTGWGALQPQHF
-	TRBV15	TRBJ1-5	-	TGTGCCACCAGCAGCGACGGTGGGAGCAATCAGCCCCAGCATTTT	CATSSDGGSNQPQHF
-	TRBV29-1	TRBJ1-4	-	TGCAGCGTTGAAGACAATTTAGGCAGGGGACGTGAAAAACTGTTTTTT	CSVEDNLGRGREKLFF
TRBD2	TRBV6-1	TRBJ2-3	many	TGTGCCAGCAGTGAGCGGGGACTAGCGACAGATACGCAGTATTTT	CASSERGLATDTQYF
-	TRBV19	TRBJ1-5	few	TGTGCCAGTAGTCGTGGGCTGGGCCAGAGCAATCAGCCCCAGCATTTT	CASSRGLGQSNQPQHF
-	TRBV2	TRBJ1-1	many	TGTGCCAGCAGTGTGTGGACCGATGGGGGGTACGCGGACACTGAAGCTTTCTTT	CASSVWTDGGYADTEAFF